The following is a T cell receptor beta chain sequence with its context. Antigen: not known. A read error is possible here, since a much larger clone lies one base away. The CDR3 consists of 14 residues. Germline assignment: CDR1 MNHNS and CDR2 SASEGT. Trimming took 5 bases from V and 3 from J, leaving 13 bases between them. The record originates from a study of regulatory T cells in long-lasting Graves disease. Study-level background: To qualify as persistent, Graves' disease required over 5 years of antithyroid drugs with positive TSH receptor antibodies.

The time point denotes: persistent/refractory GD, antithyroid drugs over 5 years with positive TRAb. Generation of the TCR library employed RNA extracted from PBMCs. Researchers made TCR beta libraries by using iRepertoire HTBI primers and running Arm-PCR on CDR3 regions. TCRdb recomputed calls from the multiplex PCR reads with MiXCR, one row per CDR3 protein. Among fewer than 600,000 distinct CDR3 sequences listed, less than 25% were seen once. Broader study findings: New patients shared fewer public clonotypes (roughly 1,000) than persistent patients did (about 2,700). There were preferences for TRBV28, TRBJ1-2 and TRBJ2-5 in persistent disease.

The sample here was peripheral blood mononuclear cells (PBMCs), taken when the disease was refractory, from a patient treated with antithyroid drugs. The TCR was taken from a female donor with Graves disease. The rearrangement uses TRBV6-1 and TRBJ1-1, with D uncertain. As DNA, the CDR3 is TGTGCCAGCAGTACCAATGCGGGGTACACTGAAGCTTTCTTT. It specifies CASSTNAGYTEAFF.